These 25 T cell receptor beta chains were sequenced from one sample in a study of blood T cell repertoires in COVID-19. Generated by immunoSEQ multiplex PCR, the TCRdb table keeps only in-frame clones and is missing some. The sample carries roughly 260,000 clones, around 85% recorded once. The sample was peripheral blood. The receptor source for this set is a woman aged 40 to 50 with active or convalescent COVID-19.

The chain couples TRBV5-1 to TRBJ1-1; D unclear. The V gene lost 0 bases and the J gene lost 4 bases, with 10 bases spanning the gap. The germline gives CDR1 SGHRS, CDR2 YFSETQ. CDR3 length: 14 amino acids. In DNA, the CDR3 is TGCGCCAGCAGCTTGGATTCGACGGGCACTGAAGCTTTCTTT. It codes for CASSLDSTGTEAFF.

J is TRBJ1-5 and V is TRBV10-2, with D possibly being TRBD1 (6 bases). CDR1 WSHSY and CDR2 SAAADI come from the germline V gene. The V end lost 8 bases, the J end lost 4 bases, and 12 bases lay between the germline ends. CDR3 length equals 13 residues. The CDR3 DNA sequence: TGCGCCAGCCAAGGACAGATTAATCAGCCCCAGCATTTT. This gives the protein CASQGQINQPQHF.

This chain uses TRBV19 with TRBJ1-2; D is possibly TRBD1 (6 bases). The CDR3 sequence is 15 residues long. The germline V gene has CDR1 LNHDA and CDR2 SQIVND (reference sequence). V was shortened by 6 bases and J by 5 bases, with 19 bases between the two germline ends. CDR3 sequence reads: CASSARRGAGYGYTF. Written as DNA, the CDR3 is TGTGCCAGTAGCGCCCGTCGGGGGGCGGGGTATGGCTACACCTTC.

In its sample, this clone was seen a few times. The rearrangement uses TRBV19 and TRBJ1-5, with TRBD1 matching over 7 bases. This CDR3 region has 18 residues. The V gene end was trimmed by 4 bases and the J gene end by 0 bases; junction bases not matched to a gene: 12. The germline V gene encodes CDR1 LNHDA and CDR2 SQIVND (reference sequence). CDR3: CASSKQGQDFYSNQPQHF. The DNA for the CDR3 is TGTGCCAGTAGTAAACAGGGGCAGGACTTCTATAGCAATCAGCCCCAGCATTTT.

CDR3 amino acids: CASSYSSRGSGQPQHF. The CDR3, as DNA: TGTGCCAGCAGTTACTCGAGCAGGGGCTCAGGCCAGCCCCAGCATTTT. The V and J genes are TRBV6-5 and TRBJ1-5; D might be TRBD1 (6 bases). This CDR3 comprises 16 residues. The V end was cut by 0 bases, the J end by 7 bases, with 16 bases between. Germline values: CDR1 MNHEY, CDR2 SVGAGI.

This rearrangement joins TRBV6-5 to TRBJ2-1; 9 bases are a match to TRBD2. The CDR3 totals 15 residues. CDR1 is MNHEY, CDR2 SVGAGI, per germline. The V and J ends lost 8 bases and 6 bases, in that order; junction bases with no gene match: 11. CDR3 loop: CASLTSGSPGNEQFF. In DNA, the CDR3 is TGTGCCAGCCTTACTAGCGGGTCCCCCGGCAATGAGCAGTTCTTC.

The V gene is TRBV15, the J gene TRBJ2-7; tentative D call: TRBD2 (5 bases). The germline V gene has CDR1 LNHNV and CDR2 YYDKDF (reference sequence). The germline V and J ends were trimmed by 3 bases and 10 bases, with 16 bases remaining between them. The CDR3 totals 13 residues. The CDR3 DNA follows: TGTGCCACCAGCAGTTCCTCTGGTGGAGGACAGTACGTC. Amino acid sequence: CATSSSSGGGQYV.

The rearrangement links TRBV6-5 to TRBJ1-3; D not certain. V dropped 2 bases and J dropped 2 bases, with 10 bases sitting between them. The CDR3 length is 15 residues. From germline, CDR1 is MNHEY and CDR2 SVGAGI. CDR3 sequence (DNA): TGTGCCAGCAGTTACCAGGACGGGGCTGGAAACACCATATATTTT. Protein sequence: CASSYQDGAGNTIYF.

The chain uses TRBV6-5 and TRBJ1-3; 7 positions agree with TRBD1. CDR1 and CDR2 (germline): MNHEY, SVGAGI. This CDR3 spans 13 amino acids. V was clipped by 6 bases and J by 2 bases; unmatched bases: 1. The CDR3 nucleotides read TGTGCCAGCAGAACAGGGGCTGGAAACACCATATATTTT. This gives the protein CASRTGAGNTIYF.

The rearrangement uses TRBV9 and TRBJ2-5; D is possibly TRBD1 (5 bases). The CDR3 contains 15 residues. Germline-derived CDR1 and CDR2 are SGDLS and YYNGEE. Trimming left V 4 bases short and J 5 bases short, with 18 bases between. Here the CDR3 reads CASSLRTIPGETQYF. CDR3 coding DNA: TGTGCCAGCAGCCTCAGGACAATTCCAGGGGAGACCCAGTACTTC.

This clone was seen more than once but under ten times. J is TRBJ1-1 and V is TRBV9, with 7 bases that match TRBD1. With V trimmed by 5 bases and J by 1 base, 5 bases remained unmatched. From germline, CDR1 is SGDLS and CDR2 YYNGEE. This CDR3 has 14 amino acids. CDR3 in amino acids: CASRTGLTNTEAFF. The DNA of the CDR3 is TGTGCCAGCAGGACAGGGTTAACGAACACTGAAGCTTTCTTT.

This chain joins TRBV25-1 and TRBJ1-2, with 7 bases that match TRBD1. This CDR3 region has 17 residues. J lost 1 base, V lost 4 bases, and 12 bases had no gene match. CDR1 and CDR2 from the germline V gene are MGHDK and SYGVNS. The CDR3: CASSGSPGQRFNYGYTF. In nucleotides, the CDR3 is TGTGCCAGCAGTGGGTCACCGGGACAGCGCTTTAACTATGGCTACACCTTC.

The rearrangement uses TRBV5-1 and TRBJ2-1, with D possibly being TRBD1 (6 bases). Trimming left V 1 base short and J 0 bases short, with 17 bases between. The CDR3 consists of 18 residues. The germline CDR1 and CDR2 sequences are SGHRS and YFSETQ. The DNA for the CDR3 is TGCGCCAGCAGCTTGTTCGCACAGGGCCTAAGCTCCTACAATGAGCAGTTCTTC. Amino acid sequence: CASSLFAQGLSSYNEQFF.

The CDR3 DNA reads as TGTGCCAGCAGTTTAACAGGGGTCCAGCTTTACAATGAGCAGTTCTTC. Translating gives CASSLTGVQLYNEQFF. The chain links TRBV28 to TRBJ2-1; 7 positions match TRBD1. Germline assignment: CDR1 MDHEN and CDR2 SYDVKM. V shed 2 bases, J shed 4 bases, and the junction held 8 bases outside the gene matches. CDR3 length: 16 residues.

This clone was detected ten times or more. This sequence joins TRBV5-6 and TRBJ2-7; 10 bases match TRBD2. Germline V CDR1 and CDR2: SGHDT, YYEEEE. The CDR3 has 17 residues. The V segment lost 0 bases and the J segment 4 bases; nucleotides outside the gene matches: 10. The CDR3 DNA reads TGTGCCAGCAGCTTGGCCAGGTTAGCGGGGGGCTGGTACGAGCAGTACTTC. Encoded protein: CASSLARLAGGWYEQYF.

The V gene is TRBV6-5, the J gene TRBJ1-3, with 11 bases matching TRBD1. V was clipped by 2 bases and J by 8 bases; unmatched bases: 2. Germline V gene lookup returns CDR1 MNHEY and CDR2 SVGAGI. The CDR3 extends over 14 amino acids. In DNA, the CDR3 is TGTGCCAGCAGTTACAGGGACAGGGGGTACACCATATATTTT. It yields the protein CASSYRDRGYTIYF.

The chain joins TRBV19 to TRBJ1-5; 7 bases match TRBD1. Germline lookup yields CDR1 LNHDA and CDR2 SQIVND (reference sequence). The CDR3 has 14 amino acids. Trimming removed 4 bases from V and 5 bases from J; junction bases left unmatched: 5. Written as DNA, the CDR3 is TGTGCCAGTAGTACGGGACAGAGGGATCAGCCCCAGCATTTT. Translated: CASSTGQRDQPQHF.

The V call is TRBV11-2, the J call TRBJ2-1, with a weak D call TRBD1 (6 bases). Trimming cost V 5 bases and J 4 bases, with 9 bases left between them. The germline V gene encodes CDR1 SGHAT and CDR2 FQNNGV. This CDR3 comprises 13 residues. The CDR3 here is CASSPQGYNEQFF. DNA for the CDR3: TGTGCCAGCAGCCCACAGGGTTACAATGAGCAGTTCTTC.

V is TRBV5-5 and J is TRBJ2-5; no clear D. The CDR3 loop spans 15 amino acids. The germline V gene has CDR1 SGHKS and CDR2 YYEKEE (reference sequence). Trimming left V 1 base short and J 4 bases short, with 14 bases between. The CDR3 DNA reads TGTGCCAGCAGCTTGCTCACGGGTCCTGGAGAGACCCAGTACTTC. Encoded protein: CASSLLTGPGETQYF.

V is TRBV28 and J is TRBJ1-4, with D tentatively TRBD1 (6 bases). The germline gives CDR1 MDHEN, CDR2 SYDVKM. The CDR3 covers 15 residues. Trimming removed 4 bases from V and 8 bases from J, with 17 bases in between. CDR3: CASSSPGTSREKLFF. The CDR3, as DNA: TGTGCCAGCAGTTCCCCCGGGACAAGCCGGGAAAAACTGTTTTTT.

The rearrangement joins TRBV7-9 to TRBJ2-5; 7 bases align to TRBD2. Trimming removed 5 bases from V and 4 bases from J; junction bases left unmatched: 10. Per germline, CDR1 SEHNR and CDR2 FQNEAQ (reference sequence). This CDR3 comprises 15 residues. This CDR3 reads CASSPLGLGIETQYF. The CDR3 DNA is TGTGCCAGCAGCCCTCTTGGACTAGGGATAGAGACCCAGTACTTC. The variable domain in full, with the rest retrieved from reference TRBV7-9 and TRBJ2-5, is DTGVSQNPRHKITKRGQNVTFRCDPISEHNRLYWYRQTLGQGPEFLTYFQNEAQLEKSRLLSDRFSAERPKGSFSTLEIQRTEQGDSAMYLCASSPLGLGIETQYFGPGTRLLVL.

The chain carries TRBV30 and TRBJ1-1; 8 bases are shared with TRBD1. The V gene's germline CDR1 is GTSNPN and CDR2 SVGIG (reference sequence). The CDR3 has 13 amino acids. V lost 7 bases, J lost 0 bases, and 4 bases stayed unmatched. The chain's CDR3 is CAFWTGMNTEAFF. The CDR3 coding sequence is TGTGCCTTCTGGACAGGGATGAACACTGAAGCTTTCTTT.

This chain links TRBV2 with TRBJ2-2, with TRBD2 as a possible D gene (5 bases). Between the trimmed V and J ends, which lost 5 bases and 4 bases, there was a span of 14 bases. The CDR3 consists of 15 residues. Germline assignment: CDR1 SNHLY and CDR2 FYNNEI. As DNA, the CDR3 is TGTGCCAGCAGTACCGGGAAACGTACCACCGGGGAGCTGTTTTTT. Protein sequence: CASSTGKRTTGELFF.

V gene TRBV2 combines with J gene TRBJ1-3, with 7 bases lining up with TRBD1. Per the germline V gene, CDR1 is SNHLY and CDR2 is FYNNEI. The trim removed 0 bases at V and 0 bases at J, leaving 11 bases unmatched. The CDR3 contains 19 residues. DNA of the CDR3: TGTGCCAGCAGTGAAGCGTGGCCAGGGGGAGCGAGCTCTGGAAACACCATATATTTT. As protein: CASSEAWPGGASSGNTIYF. Full variable domain (missing parts from reference TRBV2 and TRBJ1-3): EPEVTQTPSHQVTQMGQEVILRCVPISNHLYFYWYRQILGQKVEFLVSFYNNEISEKSEIFDDQFSVERPDGSNFTLKIRSTKLEDSAMYFCASSEAWPGGASSGNTIYFGEGSWLTVV.

The V and J genes are TRBV6-5 and TRBJ2-5; weak D call: TRBD2 (5 bases). V lost 8 bases and J 5 bases, leaving 18 bases between the germline ends. Germline values: CDR1 MNHEY, CDR2 SVGAGI. The CDR3 runs to 14 residues. As DNA, the CDR3 is TGTGCCAGCTGGGCTGGAGGAAGGGATGAGACCCAGTACTTC. This codes for CASWAGGRDETQYF.